This T cell receptor beta chain was observed in a study of blood T cell repertoires in COVID-19. Across the study: COVID-19 samples collected from the United States, Italy and Spain covered acute and convalescent phases. In each case, the material was cDNA or gDNA derived from T cells, B-cell-depleted T cells, or PBMCs.

CDR1 and CDR2 (germline): SGHTA, FQGNSA. CDR3 length equals 15 residues. V was cut by 4 bases and J by 9 bases, with 19 bases left in between. Participants were aged about 18 to 90 years from 20 to 30 US areas. Study processing details: Amplification with reference gene primers provided the estimates of nucleated cell counts. Clones were read by immunoSEQ multiplex PCR, and TCRdb kept only the in-frame ones, dropping some. The D gene and trimming were derived from the DNA, and the V and J assignments and clone size from that table. In the table there are roughly 300,000 clones, roughly 91% of which are singletons.

The sequencing input was PBMCs or T cells enriched from blood (not recorded which). The chain couples TRBV7-2 to TRBJ2-1; D gene unclear. This clonotype originated in a woman aged 40 to 50 with acute COVID-19. CDR3 nucleotide sequence: TGTGCCAGCAGCTCACAGCCCTCGGTGGGTCTTGAGCAGTTCTTC. This gives the protein CASSSQPSVGLEQFF. Full variable domain (remainder filled in from reference TRBV7-2 and TRBJ2-1): GAGVSQSPSNKVTEKGKDVELRCDPISGHTALYWYRQSLGQGLEFLIYFQGNSAPDKSGLPSDRFSAERTGGSVSTLTIQRTQQEDSAVYLCASSSQPSVGLEQFFGPGTRLTVL.